This is a list of T cell receptor beta chains from one sample in a study of tumor-infiltrating lymphocytes in primary liver carcinoma. A single record per CDR3 protein comes from TCRdb applying MiXCR to the multiplex PCR reads. The sample consists of 300,000 to 350,000 distinct CDR3 sequences, around three fifths of them appearing once. The sample consisted of peripheral blood. The receptors come from a man aged 35-49 years with primary liver carcinoma and hepatitis B virus infection. Both conserved end residues are part of each CDR3. The order of the fields is D gene, clone size, J gene, V gene, CDR3 DNA, CDR3 protein. The D gene is left open where the match is weak. A row's size may be missing; if present it is once, few, many or a size class.

>NA|NA|TRBJ2-1|TRBV28
TGTGCCAGCAGTTTAGAGGGTATGGGCAATGAGCAGTTCTTC
CASSLEGMGNEQFF
>NA|NA|TRBJ2-7|TRBV5-1
TGCGCCAGCAGCTTACTTTCCGACCTCCCCCACGAGCAGTACTTC
CASSLLSDLPHEQYF
>NA|NA|TRBJ2-5|TRBV11-2
TGTGCCAGCAGCTTTGAATTCCAGGGTACTGAGACCCAGCACTTC
CASSFEFQGTETQHF
>NA|many|TRBJ1-5|TRBV6-1
TGTGCCAGCAGTGAAGTCTCAAATAGCAATCAGCCCCAGCATTTT
CASSEVSNSNQPQHF
>NA|NA|TRBJ1-5|TRBV12-3/TRBV12-4
TGTGCCACCAGTTCCTTAAGGGGGGGTAGCAATCAGCCCCAGCATTTT
CATSSLRGGSNQPQHF
>NA|once|TRBJ2-7|TRBV11-2
TGCGCCAGCAGGATGAACTTCTACGAGCAGTACTTC
CASRMNFYEQYF
>TRBD2|NA|TRBJ2-3|TRBV10-1
TGCGCCAGCAGTGAGACGATTGCGGGAGCCGGAGATACGCAGTATTTT
CASSETIAGAGDTQYF
>NA|NA|TRBJ2-3|TRBV7-8
TGTGCGAGCAGCTCGGGACCCACAGATATGCAGTATTTT
CASSSGPTDMQYF
>NA|many|TRBJ1-1|TRBV12-3/TRBV12-4
TGTGCCAGCAGTTTAGGAGGGGTATCGAACACTGAAGCTTTCTTT
CASSLGGVSNTEAFF
>TRBD2|NA|TRBJ2-1|TRBV6-6
TGTGCCAGCAGTTTTGGACTAGCGGGAGGGCCAGGAGTTGCGAATGAGCAGTTCTTC
CASSFGLAGGPGVANEQFF
>TRBD2|NA|TRBJ2-3|TRBV11-2
TGTGCCAGCAGCCTGGGACTAGCGGAAGATACAGATACGCAGTATTTT
CASSLGLAEDTDTQYF
>NA|NA|TRBJ2-2|TRBV11-3
TGTGCCAGCAGCTTAGATCGCGGGGATCCCGTGGAGCTGTTTTTT
CASSLDRGDPVELFF
>TRBD1|NA|TRBJ2-7|TRBV11-3
TGTGCCAGCAGCTTAGAACGGACAGGGAGCGCGTACGATCAGTACTTC
CASSLERTGSAYDQYF
>TRBD2|many|TRBJ2-7|TRBV10-2
TGCGCCAGCAGTGATAGCGGGAAAGGGTCCTACGAGCAGTACTTC
CASSDSGKGSYEQYF
>TRBD2|NA|TRBJ2-1|TRBV20-1
TGCAGTGCTCCACGACTAGCGGGACTCTACAATGAGCAGTTCTTC
CSAPRLAGLYNEQFF
>TRBD2|NA|TRBJ2-4|TRBV6-2/TRBV6-3
TGTGCCAGCAGTTACGGGCTAGCGGGAGACATTCAGTACTTC
CASSYGLAGDIQYF
>NA|NA|TRBJ2-7|TRBV11-2
TGTGCCAGCAGTTCCGGACTCTCCTACGGACAGTACTTC
CASSSGLSYGQYF
>TRBD2|few|TRBJ2-7|TRBV14
TGTGCCAGCAGCCAAGATATAGCGGGAGTTTCAAAATACGAGCAGTACTTC
CASSQDIAGVSKYEQYF
>NA|NA|TRBJ1-6|TRBV11-2
TGTATCAGCAGCTTAGGCCTAGGGGAGAATTCACCCCTCCACTTT
CISSLGLGENSPLHF
>NA|NA|TRBJ2-7|TRBV29-1
TGCAGCGTTGTTGGGCAGACCTACGAGCAGTACTTC
CSVVGQTYEQYF
>NA|NA|TRBJ2-5|TRBV11-2
TGCGCCAGCAGCTTAGGTGTGGAGACCCGGTACTTC
CASSLGVETRYF
>NA|once|TRBJ2-1|TRBV11-2
TGTGCCAGCAGCCCTGGGGTGGAGAATGAGCAATTCTTC
CASSPGVENEQFF
>NA|many|TRBJ2-5|TRBV6-2/TRBV6-3
TGTGCCAGCAGTTACTCGATCGGGTCAGAGACCCAGTACTTC
CASSYSIGSETQYF
>NA|NA|TRBJ2-3|TRBV5-1
TGCGCCAGCAGCTTGGCTCGGGATACGCAGTATTTT
CASSLARDTQYF
>NA|NA|TRBJ2-6|TRBV6-5
TGTGCCAGCAGTTACCTCGCCGGGACCAACGTCCTGATTTTC
CASSYLAGTNVLIF
>TRBD2|many|TRBJ2-7|TRBV4-3
TGCGCCAGCAGCCTCTACTCGGGAGGAGGCTACGAGCAGTACTTC
CASSLYSGGGYEQYF
>NA|NA|TRBJ2-5|TRBV11-2
TGTGCCAACAGCTTAGATACCCGCGGGACTCAGTACTTC
CANSLDTRGTQYF
>NA|NA|TRBJ2-7|TRBV5-4
TGTGCCAGCAGCCCTCCCCTTGGCACCGAGCAGTACTTC
CASSPPLGTEQYF
>NA|NA|TRBJ1-4|TRBV28
TGTGCCAGCAGTTTACTGGTAGAACCAGCAACTAATGAAAAACTGTTTTTT
CASSLLVEPATNEKLFF
>TRBD1|NA|TRBJ1-6|TRBV13
TGTGCCAGCAACTTGACAGGGGGGAATTCACCCCTCCACTTT
CASNLTGGNSPLHF
>NA|NA|TRBJ2-1|TRBV11-3
TGTGCCAGCAGCTTAGACAGTGGCGTGAGCAATGATGAGCACTTCTTC
CASSLDSGVSNDEHFF
>TRBD2|many|TRBJ2-3|TRBV4-2
TGTGCCAGCAGCCAAGATGGGGCGGGAGGAGGAGATACGCAGTATTTT
CASSQDGAGGGDTQYF
>TRBD1|NA|TRBJ2-1|TRBV11-2
TGTGCCAGCAGTCGACAGGGGTCGAGCTCCTACAATGAGAAGTTCTTC
CASSRQGSSSYNEKFF
>NA|NA|TRBJ2-3|TRBV7-3
TGTGCCAGCAGCGCCGTGGGCGCCGGCACAGATACGCAGTATTTT
CASSAVGAGTDTQYF
>TRBD2|NA|TRBJ2-7|TRBV4-1
TGCGCCAGCAGCCAGGATCCTAGCGGGACAACCACCTCCTCCTACGAGCAGGACTTC
CASSQDPSGTTTSSYEQDF
>TRBD2|NA|TRBJ2-3|TRBV4-2
TGTGCCAGCAGCCAACTAGCGGGAGAAGCAGATATGCAGTATTTT
CASSQLAGEADMQYF
>NA|many|TRBJ2-3|TRBV4-2
TGTGCCAGCAGCCACTTGGAGTCCACAGATACGCAGTATTTT
CASSHLESTDTQYF
>TRBD1|NA|TRBJ1-2|TRBV24-1
TGTGCCACCGGTGGACAGGGGGCGGATGGCTACACCTTC
CATGGQGADGYTF
>NA|NA|TRBJ2-3|TRBV5-1
TGCGCCAGCAGCCGACAGGGGATGGCGGGAGGCGCCACAGATACGCAGTATTTT
CASSRQGMAGGATDTQYF
>NA|many|TRBJ2-7|TRBV12-5
TGTGCTAGTGGTGCCAGGGACAACGAGCAGTACTTC
CASGARDNEQYF
>NA|NA|TRBJ2-7|TRBV4-2
TGTGCCAGCAGCCAAGCCCCGCCCAACGAGCAGTACTTC
CASSQAPPNEQYF
>NA|NA|TRBJ2-1|TRBV25-1
TGTGCCAGCAGTGTAAACGGACAGCACAATGAGCAGTTCTTC
CASSVNGQHNEQFF
>NA|once|TRBJ2-7|TRBV11-2
TGTGCCAGCAGCTTAAATCCGGTAAGCCTGTACGAGCAGTACTTC
CASSLNPVSLYEQYF
>NA|many|TRBJ2-7|TRBV11-1
TGTGCCAGCAGCTTAGGCAGTTTCTACGAGCAGTACTTC
CASSLGSFYEQYF
>TRBD2|NA|TRBJ2-4|TRBV11-2
TGTGCCAGCGAGAGCGGGAGGTTGACCAAAAACATTCAGTACTTC
CASESGRLTKNIQYF
>NA|NA|TRBJ2-1|TRBV29-1
TGCAGCGTAACCACCGCAGTGGGTCGAATCATATTCAGGCAGCAGTTCTTC
CSVTTAVGRIIFRQQFF